This T cell receptor beta chain was captured in a study of cytomegalovirus exposure and HLA in healthy donors. The CDR3 covers 18 residues. Germline CDR1 is SGHTA and CDR2 is FQGNSA. V shed 3 bases and J 1 base; nucleotides not matched to a gene: 6. Amplification used 60 Vbeta primers and 13 Jbeta primers. Sequencing used immunoSEQ multiplex PCR; TCRdb keeps in-frame clones, though not all of them. The data show about 200,000 clones, 75% to 85% seen once. Material: PBMCs. This sequence was found in a woman between 35 and 50 years old in good health and CMV-seronegative. The chain has TRBV7-2 and TRBJ2-2; 12 bases agree with TRBD2. The CDR3 region is CASSLAGTSGLNTGELFF. Written as DNA, the CDR3 is TGTGCCAGCAGCTTGGCCGGGACTAGCGGGTTGAACACCGGGGAGCTGTTTTTT.